This T cell receptor (beta chain) came from a study of technical replicates of blood from four donors. This CDR3 has 14 amino acids. Trimming pared 5 bases from V and 4 bases from J, leaving 12 bases between. The germline CDR1 and CDR2 sequences are MRHNA and SNTAGT. The repertoire was sequenced with immunoSEQ multiplex PCR; TCRdb's copy has only in-frame clones and lacks some. Seen here are over 75,000 clones, approximately 96% observed once, and the top ten hold approximately 0.22%. The sequenced sample was T cells isolated from PBMCs. The V call is TRBV6-4, the J call TRBJ2-1; the D gene is possibly TRBD1 (5 bases). The receptor's source is a human donor in good health. For the CDR3, the DNA is TGTGCCAGCAGTCCCCAGGACAATTACAATGAGCAGTTCTTC. Translation: CASSPQDNYNEQFF.